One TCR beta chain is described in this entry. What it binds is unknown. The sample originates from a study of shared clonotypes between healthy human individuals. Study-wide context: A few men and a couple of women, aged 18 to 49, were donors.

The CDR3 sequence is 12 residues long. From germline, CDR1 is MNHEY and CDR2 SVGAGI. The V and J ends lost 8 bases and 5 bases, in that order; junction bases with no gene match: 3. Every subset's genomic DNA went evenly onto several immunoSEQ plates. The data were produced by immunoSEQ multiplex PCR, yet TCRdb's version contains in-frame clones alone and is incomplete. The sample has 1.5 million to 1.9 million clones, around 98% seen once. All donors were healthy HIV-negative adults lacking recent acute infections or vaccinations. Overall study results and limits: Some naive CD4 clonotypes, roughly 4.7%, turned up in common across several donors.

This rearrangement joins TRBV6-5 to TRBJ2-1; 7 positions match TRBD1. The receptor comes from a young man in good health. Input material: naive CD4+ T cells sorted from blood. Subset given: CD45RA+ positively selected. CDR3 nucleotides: TGTGCCAGCGGGACAGCAAACAATGAGCAGTTCTTC. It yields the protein CASGTANNEQFF.